This T cell receptor beta chain originates from a study of T cells in localized non-small cell lung cancer. Study-wide results and limits: Appearing in adjacent lung were a median about 57 of the top 100 tumor clones.

Measured with immunoSEQ multiplex PCR; TCRdb has only the in-frame clones, and not every one. The sample yields 70,000 to 80,000 clones, around nine tenths seen once. About this clone: Antigen: not known.

This TCR was recovered from a woman aged 35-75 years with stage I squamous cell lung carcinoma. Here the sequenced sample was peripheral blood, taken before any cancer treatment.

The CDR3 reads CASSIGQGTDTQYF. The DNA for the CDR3 is TGCGCCAGCAGCATTGGACAGGGGACAGATACGCAGTATTTT. The chain links TRBV5-1 to TRBJ2-3; 9 bases are shared with TRBD1. The germline gives CDR1 SGHRS, CDR2 YFSETQ. The ends lost 4 bases at V and 3 bases at J; junction bases unmatched: 3. CDR3 size: 14 residues. Looking up the rest from reference TRBV5-1 and TRBJ2-3 gives the full variable domain: KAGVTQTPRYLIKTRGQQVTLSCSPISGHRSVSWYQQTPGQGLQFLFEYFSETQRNKGNFPGRFSGRQFSNSRSEMNVSTLELGDSALYLCASSIGQGTDTQYFGPGTRLTVL.